This T cell receptor beta chain emerged from a study of identical twins. Looked up from germline, CDR1 is ENHRY and CDR2 is SYGVKD. V lost 5 bases and J 5 bases, leaving 15 bases between the germline ends. This CDR3 contains 14 residues. TCRdb re-analysed the 5' RACE reads in MiXCR, keeping a single row per CDR3 protein. The sample gives about 430,000 distinct CDR3 sequences, around a sixth of which show up once; about 12% is in the top ten. This clonotype was observed a handful of times. This chain uses TRBV10-3 with TRBJ1-2; D possibly corresponds to TRBD1 (5 bases). This receptor was obtained from a man in his fifties or sixties in good health. Sequencing used naive T cells sorted from blood. CDR3 residues: CAISPGDGTYGYTF. The CDR3 DNA is TGTGCCATCAGTCCTGGGGACGGGACTTATGGCTACACCTTC.